The following is a T cell receptor (beta chain) sequence with its context. Its antigen is currently unknown. The data originate from a study of T cell repertoires in ileal Crohn's disease. Findings and caveats of the study: Compared with CD4 T cells, sorted CD8 cells carried more expanded clones.

Sequenced by immunoSEQ multiplex PCR; TCRdb stores in-frame clones only, minus some. There are around 15,000 clones in the sample; just over 90% occur only once, and around 3.7% lies in the top ten. Material for sequencing was ileal tissue. This sequence was found in an adult with Crohn's disease.

The CDR3 DNA is TGTGCCAGCAGCCCACGAACAGATGAGCAGTTCTTC. This translates into CASSPRTDEQFF. The J gene is TRBJ2-1, the V gene TRBV7-6; D is unclear. Trimming shortened V by 5 bases and J by 8 bases, and 10 bases separated the two germline ends. The CDR3 is 12 amino acids. Germline assignment: CDR1 SGHVS and CDR2 FNYEAQ.